The clone carrying this TCR beta chain ranks as medium-sized (0.01 to 0.1%). The antigen is undetermined. Unmatched junction bases numbered 7, after V lost 5 bases and J lost 12 bases. CDR3 size: 14 residues. CDR1 SGHAT and CDR2 FQNNGV come from the germline V gene. The data derive from a study of metastatic and nonmetastatic thyroid tumors. Study at large: Repertoires from blood and tumor or nodule tissue of malignant and benign thyroid patients were compared.

The study's findings and limits: Malignant thyroid tumors reportedly had TCR beta diversity that was significantly higher than in benign nodules, in blood and tumor.

Until they underwent thyroid surgery, no patient had received any treatment. Original data processing: The authors used CDR3 differences across clinicopathological groups to build a distant-metastasis classifier for papillary thyroid cancer. Using MiXCR, TCRdb reanalyzed the PCR reads. In this record, the V and J calls reflect TCRdb's handling and not the investigators' own analysis. The profile covers some 21,000 clones, with about a quarter appearing a single time and about 3.3% taken by the ten largest. This sequence joins TRBV11-2 and TRBJ1-6; 10 bases agree with TRBD1. Sample: blood. This receptor was obtained from a male donor with papillary thyroid cancer or a benign thyroid nodule (not recorded which). Some clones in this sample may be carry-over from other donors' samples. CDR3 loop: CASSVGQGNVPLHF. DNA of the CDR3: TGTGCCAGCAGCGTGGGACAGGGGAATGTACCCCTCCACTTT.